This T cell receptor (beta chain) originates from a study of blood T cell repertoires in COVID-19. Overall study: Acute and convalescent COVID-19 samples came from the United States, Italy and Spain. From T cells, B-cell-depleted T cells, or PBMCs came the material, which was cDNA or gDNA.

The CDR3 is 16 residues long. Germline CDR1 WSHSY, CDR2 SAAADI. J was trimmed by 9 bases and V by 7 bases; bases with no gene match: 13. How the authors handled the data: Scientists estimated how many nucleated cells there were by amplifying reference gene primers. Using immunoSEQ multiplex PCR, the repertoire was profiled, and TCRdb retains in-frame clones only, with some absent. The V and J calls and clone size are taken from that table; D and trimming were inferred from the DNA. The table has around 130,000 clones, around 85% seen once; the top ten hold more than 3.5%. The material sequenced was peripheral blood. The chain uses TRBV10-2 and TRBJ1-6, with TRBD1 matching 9 bases. This receptor was identified in a human donor in a cohort sampled during active COVID-19. Here the CDR3 DNA reads TGCGCCAGCAATACCCAGGGCCCGGGACAGGGTTCACCCCTCCACTTT. Amino acid sequence: CASNTQGPGQGSPLHF.